This T cell receptor beta chain appears in the sequencing data of a study of identical twins. Findings and limits, study-wide: Twin pairs had excess sharing that was weaker in beta out-of-frame sequences. Low generation probability was overrepresented in out-of-frame alpha sequences shared by twins. Models underestimated TCR alpha sharing (out-of-frame) in monozygotic twins.

A universal primer binding site was introduced by template switching. The final cDNA contained unique molecular identifiers. One entry per CDR3 protein, called by TCRdb with MiXCR from the 5' RACE reads. The sample contains roughly 250,000 distinct CDR3 sequences, over 12% of which appear only once. The sample holds a few counts of this clonotype. Its antigen is as yet unknown. CDR3 length equals 13 residues. Trimming shortened V by 4 bases and J by 2 bases, and 10 bases separated the two germline ends. Germline V gene sequence: CDR1 SGHRS, CDR2 YFSETQ. The sample taken for sequencing was memory (CD45RO+) T cells sorted from blood. V usage is TRBV5-1 and J usage is TRBJ2-7; no firm D call. The sequence came from a young woman in good health. The CDR3 here is CASSPTVTYEQYF. The CDR3 bases are TGCGCCAGCAGCCCGACGGTAACCTACGAGCAGTACTTC.